One sample yielded the 18 T cell receptor beta chains listed below, sequenced in a study of T-cell memory formation after mild COVID-19. One entry per CDR3 protein, called by TCRdb with MiXCR from the 5' RACE reads. Among about 260,000 distinct CDR3 sequences, roughly 8.2% were seen once, and the ten largest hold 22%. Sequenced input: PBMCs or a T cell subset sorted from them (not recorded which). The receptor source for this set is a man aged 18 to 35 who had mild COVID-19 (a few samples of this study predate the infection). Cell type and time point are not known.

This clonotype was observed a handful of times. The V and J genes are TRBV7-2 and TRBJ2-1; 11 nucleotides line up with TRBD2. The CDR3 loop spans 16 amino acids. Germline V gene lookup returns CDR1 SGHTA and CDR2 FQGNSA. V was clipped by 5 bases and J by 11 bases; unmatched bases: 14. CDR3 sequence reads: CASSRRLAGFENQQFF. The CDR3 DNA reads as TGTGCCAGCAGCCGGAGACTAGCGGGGTTCGAGAATCAGCAGTTCTTC.

The rearrangement joins TRBV4-3 to TRBJ2-3; perhaps TRBD1 as D (6 bases). The germline CDR1 and CDR2 sequences are LGHNA and YSLEER. Trimming shortened V by 1 base and J by 4 bases, and 9 bases separated the two germline ends. This CDR3 contains 14 residues. The CDR3 reads CASSQGRGPDTQYF. The DNA of the CDR3 is TGCGCCAGCAGCCAAGGCAGGGGCCCAGATACGCAGTATTTT.

This clonotype was recorded a few times. The chain has TRBV28 and TRBJ2-5, with 9 bases that match TRBD1. Germline V CDR1 and CDR2: MDHEN, SYDVKM. CDR3 length equals 18 residues. V shed 3 bases and J 0 bases; nucleotides not matched to a gene: 11. The CDR3 bases are TGTGCCAGCAGTTTTTATACAGGGGGCCAAGGGTACCAAGAGACCCAGTACTTC. This encodes CASSFYTGGQGYQETQYF.

This clonotype appeared many times. The V gene is TRBV12-3 or TRBV12-4, the J gene TRBJ1-5; a weak D match, TRBD1 (5 bases). The CDR3 contains 14 residues. With 4 bases removed from V and 3 bases from J, the gap between germline ends came to 10 bases. In DNA, the CDR3 is TGTGCCAGCAGTTACCGGGACTACAATCAGCCCCAGCATTTT. It specifies CASSYRDYNQPQHF.

This clonotype was counted a few times. V usage is TRBV3-1 and J usage is TRBJ2-1, with D maybe TRBD1 (5 bases). The V end was cut by 1 base, the J end by 0 bases, with 10 bases between. CDR3 length: 16 amino acids. The germline CDR1 and CDR2 sequences are LGHDT and YNNKEL (reference sequence). The DNA for the CDR3 is TGTGCCAGCAGCCAAGGTCCGGACAACTCCTACAATGAGCAGTTCTTC. This sequence encodes CASSQGPDNSYNEQFF.

This clonotype showed up many times. V is TRBV27 and J is TRBJ2-1, with D maybe TRBD1 (5 bases). The CDR3 has 14 residues. Germline-derived CDR1 and CDR2 are MNHEY and SMNVEV (reference sequence). The V gene lost 7 bases and the J gene lost 9 bases, with 19 bases spanning the gap. The CDR3 nucleotides read TGTGCCAGCACCTACTCATACAGGTTCGGTGAGCAGTTCTTC. Residues: CASTYSYRFGEQFF.

In its sample, this clonotype was seen many times. The chain is built from TRBV27 and TRBJ2-1, with 7 bases that match TRBD1. Trimming took 5 bases from V and 4 from J; bases not matched to a gene: 5. CDR3 length: 14 residues. Germline-derived CDR1 and CDR2 are MNHEY and SMNVEV (reference sequence). CDR3 amino acids: CASSLTGSYNEQFF. CDR3 bases: TGTGCCAGCAGTCTGACAGGGAGTTACAATGAGCAGTTCTTC.

In its sample, this clonotype was seen a few times. The J gene is TRBJ2-7, the V gene TRBV4-1, with D perhaps matching TRBD2 (5 bases). Germline V gives CDR1 MGHRA, CDR2 YSYEKL. CDR3 length: 15 amino acids. The V gene lost 5 bases and the J gene lost 3 bases, with 17 bases spanning the gap. The chain's CDR3 is CASSAPRFGSYEQYF. As DNA, the CDR3 is TGCGCCAGCAGCGCCCCCCGTTTTGGGAGCTACGAGCAGTACTTC.

This clonotype was observed a handful of times. The genes are TRBV7-9 and TRBJ2-3; TRBD2 agrees at 10 bases. V lost 5 bases and J lost 6; bases outside the gene matches: 5. Germline V CDR1 and CDR2: SEHNR, FQNEAQ (reference sequence). The length of the CDR3 is 14 residues. CDR3 residues: CASSTSGGVDTQYF. The CDR3 DNA sequence: TGTGCCAGCAGCACGAGCGGGGGGGTGGATACGCAGTATTTT.

V gene TRBV7-2 combines with J gene TRBJ2-1; 8 nucleotides line up with TRBD2. Germline CDR1 is SGHTA and CDR2 is FQGNSA. Trimming removed 7 bases from V and 6 bases from J; junction bases left unmatched: 5. CDR3 length equals 13 residues. As DNA, the CDR3 is TGTGCCAGCAAACGGGGGGGATTCAATGAGCAGTTCTTC. Translating it yields CASKRGGFNEQFF.

In this sample, this clonotype turned up many times. The chain carries TRBV15 and TRBJ2-2; maybe TRBD1 (5 bases). Trimming removed 5 bases from V and 0 bases from J, with 10 bases in between. Germline CDR1 is LNHNV and CDR2 is YYDKDF (reference sequence). The CDR3 contains 15 residues. In DNA, the CDR3 is TGTGCCACCAGCTCTTGGGGCCCGAACACCGGGGAGCTGTTTTTT. This translates into CATSSWGPNTGELFF.

This clonotype was seen more than once but under ten times. This sequence joins TRBV7-2 and TRBJ2-7, with D perhaps TRBD1 or TRBD2 (5 bases each). The CDR3 totals 14 residues. The V gene's germline CDR1 is SGHTA and CDR2 FQGNSA. Trimming shortened V by 5 bases and J by 3 bases, and 14 bases separated the two germline ends. Here the CDR3 reads CASSRPGRYYEQYV. The CDR3 DNA reads TGTGCCAGCAGCCGGCCGGGACGGTACTACGAGCAGTACGTC.

The CDR3 nucleotides read TGTGCCAGTGGGGCAAGGCACACTGAAGCTTTCTTT. As protein: CASGARHTEAFF. The chain carries TRBV2 and TRBJ1-1; possible D gene TRBD1, 5 bases. Germline V gives CDR1 SNHLY, CDR2 FYNNEI. The CDR3 has 12 amino acids. Trimming shortened V by 9 bases and J by 3 bases, and 11 bases separated the two germline ends.

The V gene is TRBV6-2 or TRBV6-3, the J gene TRBJ2-7; D gene uncertain. The V end lost 0 bases, the J end lost 6 bases, and 9 bases lay between the germline ends. This CDR3 has 13 amino acids. Looked up from germline, CDR1 is MNHEY and CDR2 is SVGEGT. The CDR3 sequence is CASSYSKVTEQYV. CDR3 DNA: TGTGCCAGCAGTTACTCGAAAGTAACCGAGCAGTACGTC.

This clonotype was observed at least ten times. The chain combines TRBV12-3 or TRBV12-4 with TRBJ2-3, with a possible D match to TRBD2 (5 bases). There are 13 residues in the CDR3. V was clipped by 5 bases and J by 4 bases, with 10 bases between them. CDR3 protein: CASSPGGSDTQYF. In nucleotides, the CDR3 is TGTGCCAGCAGTCCCGGCGGGTCAGATACGCAGTATTTT.

J is TRBJ1-4 and V is TRBV28; D not certain. The V gene lost 3 bases and the J gene lost 4 bases, with 9 bases spanning the gap. CDR1 is MDHEN, CDR2 SYDVKM, per germline. The CDR3 covers 14 residues. The CDR3 DNA reads TGTGCCAGCAGTTTGGCAGGAGTTAATGAAAAACTGTTTTTT. As protein: CASSLAGVNEKLFF.

In its sample, this clonotype was seen a few times. The chain joins TRBV7-3 to TRBJ2-3, with 9 bases lining up with TRBD2. V lost 2 bases to trimming and J lost 5 bases; unmatched junction nucleotides: 5. Germline CDR1 and CDR2: SGHTA and FQGTGA. The CDR3 totals 15 residues. CDR3 sequence reads: CASSLGSGGIDTQYF. CDR3 DNA: TGTGCCAGCAGCTTAGGTAGCGGGGGCATAGATACGCAGTATTTT.

This clonotype has a handful of counts. The chain carries TRBV5-1 and TRBJ2-3; 7 bases fit TRBD1. CDR1 and CDR2 (germline): SGHRS, YFSETQ. The CDR3 runs to 17 residues. V gave up 1 base and J gave up 0 bases; unmatched junction bases: 8. CDR3 protein: CASSLFRGPISTDTQYF. DNA of the CDR3: TGCGCCAGCAGCTTGTTTAGGGGGCCAATTAGCACAGATACGCAGTATTTT. The variable domain in full, with the rest retrieved from reference TRBV5-1 and TRBJ2-3, is KAGVTQTPRYLIKTRGQQVTLSCSPISGHRSVSWYQQTPGQGLQFLFEYFSETQRNKGNFPGRFSGRQFSNSRSEMNVSTLELGDSALYLCASSLFRGPISTDTQYFGPGTRLTVL.